One TCR beta chain is described in this entry. Antigen: not known. These data are taken from a study of T cell responses to AZD1222 COVID-19 vaccine. Broader study findings: The study found Spike-specific TCR breadth and depth rose after two AZD1222 doses.

Clones were read by immunoSEQ multiplex PCR, and TCRdb kept only the in-frame ones, dropping some. The sample has 84,000 or so clones, 80% to 90% seen once. V was cut by 5 bases and J by 3 bases, with 13 bases left in between. The CDR3 has 14 amino acids. Germline assignment: CDR1 SEHNR and CDR2 FQNEAQ (reference sequence). Sequencing used peripheral blood, obtained on day 0 of AZD1222 vaccination. The origin of this receptor is an adult in good health. This chain connects TRBV7-9 to TRBJ1-1, with TRBD1 as a possible D gene (5 bases). The CDR3: CASSRWGRDTEAFF. The CDR3 DNA sequence: TGTGCCAGCAGCCGATGGGGGAGGGACACTGAAGCTTTCTTT.